The T cell receptor beta chain under discussion was sequenced for a study of regulatory T cells in long-lasting Graves disease. The wider study: Freshly diagnosed Graves' patients had used antithyroid drugs for under 3 months.

The CDR3 covers 12 residues. Between the trimmed V and J ends, which lost 3 bases and 7 bases, there was a span of 10 bases. In germline, CDR1 is LGHDT, CDR2 YNNKEL (reference sequence). The table lists this clonotype with many counts. Time point defined: newly diagnosed GD, antithyroid drugs for less than 3 months. PBMCs were the source of the RNA used for TCR sequencing. EDTA tubes received around 9.9 milliliters of collected peripheral blood. Through Arm-PCR of CDR3 regions and iRepertoire HTBI primers, TCR beta libraries were built. TCRdb analysed the multiplex PCR reads with MiXCR anew, one entry per CDR3 protein. Of hundreds of thousands of distinct CDR3 sequences in the sample, about 15% were seen once. The same sample was also studied in work on T cells in Graves' hyperthyroidism and ophthalmopathy. That work adds: HTBI primers drove first-round RT-PCR of the TCR CDR3. A median approximately 6.5 months before onset, the model predicted ophthalmopathy.

Material: peripheral blood mononuclear cells (PBMCs), obtained at new diagnosis, from a patient treated with antithyroid drugs. This receptor was obtained from a woman in her 30s with Graves disease. The rearrangement joins TRBV3-1 to TRBJ2-7; a weak D match, TRBD2 (6 bases). The CDR3 nucleotides read TGTGCCAGCAGCCATATCCGGGGGGAGCAGTACTTC. The encoded protein is CASSHIRGEQYF.